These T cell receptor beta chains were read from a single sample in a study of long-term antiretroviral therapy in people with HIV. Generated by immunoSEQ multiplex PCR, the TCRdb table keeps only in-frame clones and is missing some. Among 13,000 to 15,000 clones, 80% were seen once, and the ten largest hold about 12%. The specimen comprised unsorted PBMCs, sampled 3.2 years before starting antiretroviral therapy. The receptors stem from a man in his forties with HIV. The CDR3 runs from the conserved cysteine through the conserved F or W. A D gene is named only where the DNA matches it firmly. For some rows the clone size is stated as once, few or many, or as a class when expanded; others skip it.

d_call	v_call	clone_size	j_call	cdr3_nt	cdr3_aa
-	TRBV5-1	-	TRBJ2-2	TGCGCCAGCGGTGATCAGCCGAACACCGGGGAGCTGTTTTTT	CASGDQPNTGELFF
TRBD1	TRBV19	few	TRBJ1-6	TGTGCCAGTAGTATTCTTTCCACCGGACAGGGGAATTCACCCCTCCACTTT	CASSILSTGQGNSPLHF
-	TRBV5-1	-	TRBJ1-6	TGCGCCAGCAGCTTGGCTTGGGTTGGCTCACCCCTCCACTTT	CASSLAWVGSPLHF
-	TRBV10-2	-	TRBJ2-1	TGCGCCAGCAGCGAACTAGTGCCCACACCGGATGAGCAGTTCTTC	CASSELVPTPDEQFF
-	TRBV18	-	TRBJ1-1	TGTGCCAGCTCACCAAGTCCAGGGCGGAACACTGAAGCTTTCTTT	CASSPSPGRNTEAFF
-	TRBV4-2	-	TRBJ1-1	TGTGCCAGCAGCCAAGGTACCCCAGGCCAATTTACGCGGAACACTGAAGCTTTCTTT	CASSQGTPGQFTRNTEAFF
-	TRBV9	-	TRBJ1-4	TGTGCCAGCAGCGTAGACTCAACTAATGAAAAACTGTTTTTT	CASSVDSTNEKLFF
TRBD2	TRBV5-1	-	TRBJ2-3	TGCGCCAGCAGCTTGGAGTCCAGCGGGGCAGATACGCAGTATTTT	CASSLESSGADTQYF
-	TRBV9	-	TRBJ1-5	TGTGCCAGCGGGCGTGGGGGCAATCAGCCCCAGCATTTT	CASGRGGNQPQHF
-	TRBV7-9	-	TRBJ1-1	TGTGCCAGCAGCTTACAGGGCAACACTGAAGCTTTCTTT	CASSLQGNTEAFF
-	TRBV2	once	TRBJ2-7	TGTGCCAGCAGTGAGCCTCGGGGGACCTACGAGCAGTACTTC	CASSEPRGTYEQYF
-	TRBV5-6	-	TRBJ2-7	TGTGCCAGCAGCCCTGACACGGGAAGTGAGCAGTACTTC	CASSPDTGSEQYF
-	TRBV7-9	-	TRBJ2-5	TGTGCCAGCAGCTTAATGCAATTGCTAGTTGAGGAGACCCAGTACTTC	CASSLMQLLVEETQYF
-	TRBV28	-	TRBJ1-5	TGTGCCAGCAGTTTATACGGCACGAAGGTGGGGCCCCAGCATTTT	CASSLYGTKVGPQHF
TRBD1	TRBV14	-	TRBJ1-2	TGTGCCAGCAGCTCAACAGGGGGCGGGAGGTATGGCTACACCTTC	CASSSTGGGRYGYTF
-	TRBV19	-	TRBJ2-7	TGTGCCAGTAGTATCGGCTGGGGATGGTCCTACGAGCAGTACTTC	CASSIGWGWSYEQYF
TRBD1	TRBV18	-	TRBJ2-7	TGTGCCAGCTCACCTAGACAGGGTACCTACGAGCAGTACTTC	CASSPRQGTYEQYF